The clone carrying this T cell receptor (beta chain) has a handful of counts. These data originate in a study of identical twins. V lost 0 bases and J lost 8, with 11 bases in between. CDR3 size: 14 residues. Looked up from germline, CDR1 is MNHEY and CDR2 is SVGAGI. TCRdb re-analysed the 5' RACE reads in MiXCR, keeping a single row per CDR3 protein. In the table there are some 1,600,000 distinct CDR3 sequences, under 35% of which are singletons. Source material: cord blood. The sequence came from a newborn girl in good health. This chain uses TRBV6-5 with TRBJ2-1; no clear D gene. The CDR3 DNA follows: TGTGCCAGCAGTTACTCCCGGTTTCGGGATGAGCAGTTCTTC. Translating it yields CASSYSRFRDEQFF.